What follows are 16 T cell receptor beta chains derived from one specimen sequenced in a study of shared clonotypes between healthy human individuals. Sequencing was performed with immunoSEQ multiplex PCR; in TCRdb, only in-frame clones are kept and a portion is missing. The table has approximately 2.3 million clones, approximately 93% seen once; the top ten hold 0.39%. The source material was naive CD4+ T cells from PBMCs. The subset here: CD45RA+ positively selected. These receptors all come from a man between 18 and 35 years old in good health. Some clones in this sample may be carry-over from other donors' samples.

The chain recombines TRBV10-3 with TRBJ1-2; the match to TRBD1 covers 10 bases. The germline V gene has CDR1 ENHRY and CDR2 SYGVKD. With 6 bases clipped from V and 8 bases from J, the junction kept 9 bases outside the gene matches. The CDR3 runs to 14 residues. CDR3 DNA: TGTGCCATCAGGGGGGCCGGGACAGGGGACGGCTACACCTTC. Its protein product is CAIRGAGTGDGYTF.

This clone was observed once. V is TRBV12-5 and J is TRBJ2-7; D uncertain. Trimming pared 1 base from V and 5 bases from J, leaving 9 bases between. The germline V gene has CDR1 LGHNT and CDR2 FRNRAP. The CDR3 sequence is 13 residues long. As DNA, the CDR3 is TGTGCTAGTGGTTTGGGCCATACCCACGAGCAGTACTTC. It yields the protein CASGLGHTHEQYF.

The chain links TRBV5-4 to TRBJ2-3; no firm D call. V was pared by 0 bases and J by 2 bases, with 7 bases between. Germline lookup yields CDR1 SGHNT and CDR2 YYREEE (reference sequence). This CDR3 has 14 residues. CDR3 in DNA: TGTGCCAGCAGCTTGGAGGCTCTCACAGATACGCAGTATTTT. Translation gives CASSLEALTDTQYF.

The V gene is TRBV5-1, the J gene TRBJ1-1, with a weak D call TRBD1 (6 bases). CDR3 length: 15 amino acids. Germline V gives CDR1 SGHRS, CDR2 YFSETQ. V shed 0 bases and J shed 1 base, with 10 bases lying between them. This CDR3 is CASSLVGTTNTEAFF. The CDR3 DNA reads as TGCGCCAGCAGCTTGGTCGGGACAACGAACACTGAAGCTTTCTTT.

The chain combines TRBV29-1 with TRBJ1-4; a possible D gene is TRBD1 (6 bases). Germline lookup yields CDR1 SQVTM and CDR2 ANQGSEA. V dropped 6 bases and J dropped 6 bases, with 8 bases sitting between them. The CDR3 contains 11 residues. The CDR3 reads CSVGQDEKLFF. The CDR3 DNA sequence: TGCAGCGTGGGACAAGATGAAAAACTGTTTTTT.

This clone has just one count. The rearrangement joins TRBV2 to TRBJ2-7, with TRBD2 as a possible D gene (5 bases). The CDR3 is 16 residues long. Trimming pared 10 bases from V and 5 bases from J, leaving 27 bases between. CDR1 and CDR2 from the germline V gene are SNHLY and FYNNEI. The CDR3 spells CATTIGSGNLRNEQYF. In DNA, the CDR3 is TGTGCCACCACAATAGGGTCCGGGAATTTGAGGAACGAGCAGTACTTC.

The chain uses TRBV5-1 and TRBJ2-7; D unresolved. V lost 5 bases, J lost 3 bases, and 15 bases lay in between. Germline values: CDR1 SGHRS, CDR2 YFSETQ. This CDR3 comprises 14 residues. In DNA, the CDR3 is TGCGCCAGCAGATCTAGGGCGGAGAACTACGAGCAGTACTTC. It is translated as CASRSRAENYEQYF.

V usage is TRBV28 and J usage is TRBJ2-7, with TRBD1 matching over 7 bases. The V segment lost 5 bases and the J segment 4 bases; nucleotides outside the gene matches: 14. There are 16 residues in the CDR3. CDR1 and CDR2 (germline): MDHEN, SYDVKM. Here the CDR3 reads CASSARRDSRPYEQYF. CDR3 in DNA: TGTGCCAGCAGTGCCCGCCGGGACAGCAGACCTTACGAGCAGTACTTC.

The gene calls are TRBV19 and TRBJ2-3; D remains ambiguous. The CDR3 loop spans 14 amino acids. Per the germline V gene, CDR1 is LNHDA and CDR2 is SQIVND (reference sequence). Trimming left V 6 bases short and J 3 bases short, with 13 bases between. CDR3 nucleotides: TGTGCCAGTAGAGGCCAGGCGTTAACAGATACGCAGTATTTT. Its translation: CASRGQALTDTQYF.

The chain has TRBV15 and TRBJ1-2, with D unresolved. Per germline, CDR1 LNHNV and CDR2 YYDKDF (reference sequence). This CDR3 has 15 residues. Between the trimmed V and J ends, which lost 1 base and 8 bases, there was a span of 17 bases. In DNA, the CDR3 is TGTGCCACCAGCAGAGTTTTGTCAGTTGAAACGGGCTACACCTTC. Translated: CATSRVLSVETGYTF. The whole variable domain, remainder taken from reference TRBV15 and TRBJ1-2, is DAMVIQNPRYQVTQFGKPVTLSCSQTLNHNVMYWYQQKSSQAPKLLFHYYDKDFNNEADTPDNFQSRRPNTSFCFLDIRSPGLGDTAMYLCATSRVLSVETGYTFGSGTRLTVV.

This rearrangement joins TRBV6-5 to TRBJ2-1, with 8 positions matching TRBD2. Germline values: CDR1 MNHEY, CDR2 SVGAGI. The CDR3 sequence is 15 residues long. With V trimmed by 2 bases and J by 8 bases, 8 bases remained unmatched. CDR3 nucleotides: TGTGCCAGCAGTTACACGGCGGGAGGTATCTATGAGCAGTTCTTC. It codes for CASSYTAGGIYEQFF.

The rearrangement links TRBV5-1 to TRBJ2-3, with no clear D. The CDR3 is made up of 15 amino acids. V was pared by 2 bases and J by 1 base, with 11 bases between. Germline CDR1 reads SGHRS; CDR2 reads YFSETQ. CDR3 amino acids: CASSFFHRGTDTQYF. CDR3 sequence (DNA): TGCGCCAGCAGCTTTTTCCACCGGGGCACAGATACGCAGTATTTT.

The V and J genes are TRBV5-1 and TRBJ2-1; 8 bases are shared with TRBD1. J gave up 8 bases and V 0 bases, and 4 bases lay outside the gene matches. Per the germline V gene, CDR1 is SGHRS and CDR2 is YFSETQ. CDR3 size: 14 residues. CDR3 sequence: CASSLGQGQDEQFF. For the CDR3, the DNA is TGCGCCAGCAGCTTGGGACAGGGGCAGGATGAGCAGTTCTTC.

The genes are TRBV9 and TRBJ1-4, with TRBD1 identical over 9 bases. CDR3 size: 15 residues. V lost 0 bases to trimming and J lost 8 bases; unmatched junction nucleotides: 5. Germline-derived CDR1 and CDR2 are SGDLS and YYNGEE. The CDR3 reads CASSVAGTGREKLFF. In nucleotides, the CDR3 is TGTGCCAGCAGCGTAGCGGGGACAGGGAGAGAAAAACTGTTTTTT.

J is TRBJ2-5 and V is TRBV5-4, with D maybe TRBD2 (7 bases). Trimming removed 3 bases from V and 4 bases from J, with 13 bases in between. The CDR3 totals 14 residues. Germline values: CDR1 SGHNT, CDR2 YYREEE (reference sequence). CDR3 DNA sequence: TGTGCCAGCAGCTCAACAGGGAGGGGAGAGACCCAGTACTTC. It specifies CASSSTGRGETQYF.

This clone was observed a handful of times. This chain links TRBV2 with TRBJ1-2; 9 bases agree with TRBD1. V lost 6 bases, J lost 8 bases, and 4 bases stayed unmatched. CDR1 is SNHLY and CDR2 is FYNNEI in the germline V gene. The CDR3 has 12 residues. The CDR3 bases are TGTGCCAGCAGACAGGGGGCGATAGGCTACACCTTC. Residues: CASRQGAIGYTF.